Detailed here is one T cell receptor (beta chain). Antigen unknown. The data were obtained in a study of shared clonotypes between healthy human individuals. The assay was immunoSEQ multiplex PCR, and TCRdb's table has in-frame clones only and misses some. The table lists 2 million to 2.5 million clones, about 94% of them singletons. Study-wide results and caveats: Incompleteness in sorted-subset sequencing, despite large depth, was shown by rarefaction.

This CDR3 spans 15 amino acids. The V gene's germline CDR1 is SGHDT and CDR2 YYEEEE. V was clipped by 4 bases and J by 3 bases, with 15 bases between them. In the naive CD8 group, cells lacked CD45RO and were positively selected for CCR7, so terminally differentiated effector memory CD45RA+ cells were left out. The chain joins TRBV5-6 to TRBJ2-3; TRBD2 is a possible D gene (5 bases). Source material: naive CD8+ T cells sorted from blood. The TCR originated in a man aged 18 to 29 in good health. CDR3 loop: CASSLGPRGTDTQYF. The CDR3, as DNA: TGTGCCAGCAGCCTCGGACCCAGAGGGACAGATACGCAGTATTTT.